These 31 T cell receptor beta chains were all obtained from the same sample, sequenced in a study of cytomegalovirus exposure and HLA in healthy donors (dated by TCRdb to about 2017). Libraries were constructed by the immunoSEQ multiplex PCR assay. A mixture of 60 forward primers for TCR Vbeta segments and 13 reverse primers for TCR Jbeta segments was used in the multiplex PCR. Held by TCRdb, this immuneACCESS table contains in-frame sequences only and omits some clones. Under half of the omission traces to an unresolved V gene where checked; the cause of the rest is unknown. In all, the sample holds about 120,000 clones, and 65% to 80% of those were seen once. The ten largest clones add up to around 28% of the sample. The sample comprised PBMCs. These receptor sequences come from a man between 60 and 70 years old in good health and CMV-seropositive.

With respect to this clone: Other DNA sequences in the sample encode the same CDR3. The rearrangement uses TRBV30 and TRBJ2-3; D is unclear. Germline V lookup: CDR1 GTSNPN, CDR2 SVGIG (reference sequence). This CDR3 is built from 12 residues. V gave up 2 bases and J gave up 1 base, with 4 bases separating them. Here the CDR3 reads CAWSPGTDTQYF. The DNA for the CDR3 is TGTGCCTGGAGTCCAGGCACAGATACGCAGTATTTT. The variable domain in full, with the rest retrieved from reference TRBV30 and TRBJ2-3, is SQTIHQWPATLVQPVGSPLSLECTVEGTSNPNLYWYRQAAGRGLQLLFYSVGIGQISSEVPQNLSASRPQDRQFILSSKKLLLSDSGFYLCAWSPGTDTQYFGPGTRLTVL.

The V call is TRBV15, the J call TRBJ2-3, with D perhaps matching TRBD1 (5 bases). Germline CDR1 and CDR2: LNHNV and YYDKDF (reference sequence). V dropped 4 bases and J dropped 3 bases, with 11 bases sitting between them. The CDR3 is 14 amino acids. Here the CDR3 reads CATSIQGETDTQYF. CDR3 DNA: TGTGCCACCAGCATCCAGGGTGAGACAGATACGCAGTATTTT.

The chain couples TRBV6-5 to TRBJ2-1; 9 nucleotides agree with TRBD2. With V trimmed by 7 bases and J by 4 bases, 8 bases remained unmatched. Germline values: CDR1 MNHEY, CDR2 SVGAGI. The CDR3 consists of 15 residues. CDR3 DNA sequence: TGTGCCAGCACCTTGATTAGCGGGGGATACAATGAGCAGTTCTTC. Translated, it gives CASTLISGGYNEQFF.

The rearrangement uses TRBV5-1 and TRBJ2-1; no firm D call. Trimming left V 2 bases short and J 0 bases short, with 9 bases between. The CDR3 consists of 15 residues. Germline CDR1 SGHRS, CDR2 YFSETQ. CDR3 region: CASSFSPSSYNEQFF. DNA for the CDR3: TGCGCCAGCAGCTTCTCCCCGAGCTCCTACAATGAGCAGTTCTTC.

For this clone: The junction departs from germline at one end; a sequencing error may be responsible. The chain carries TRBV4-2 and TRBJ2-4, with D perhaps matching TRBD1 (5 bases). Per the germline V gene, CDR1 is LGHNA and CDR2 is YNFKEQ. The CDR3 length is 14 residues. This CDR3 is CASSQQGGKNIQCF. The CDR3 DNA reads as TGTGCCAGCAGCCAACAGGGTGGGAAAAACATTCAGTGCTTC.

The chain couples TRBV5-1 to TRBJ1-3; a weak D match, TRBD1 (6 bases). The V gene lost 7 bases and the J gene lost 4 bases, with 15 bases spanning the gap. Germline V gives CDR1 SGHRS, CDR2 YFSETQ. The CDR3 runs to 14 residues. CDR3 nucleotide sequence: TGCGCCAGCGGCCAAGGGGGGGCAGGAAACACCATATATTTT. Translating gives CASGQGGAGNTIYF. Based on the CDR3 plus reference TRBV5-1 and TRBJ1-3, the full variable domain is KAGVTQTPRYLIKTRGQQVTLSCSPISGHRSVSWYQQTPGQGLQFLFEYFSETQRNKGNFPGRFSGRQFSNSRSEMNVSTLELGDSALYLCASGQGGAGNTIYFGEGSWLTVV.

This chain links TRBV7-9 with TRBJ2-3; possible D gene TRBD2, 6 bases. Trimming removed 7 bases at V and 3 bases at J, with 14 bases between. The CDR3 spans 14 residues. Germline V gives CDR1 SEHNR, CDR2 FQNEAQ (reference sequence). The CDR3 reads CASTASVRTDTQYF. For the CDR3, the DNA is TGTGCCAGCACCGCTAGCGTCCGGACAGATACGCAGTATTTT.

Concerning this clone: An end of the junction differs from the germline gene, which may be a read error. The chain links TRBV7-6 to TRBJ2-6; maybe TRBD1 (5 bases). This CDR3 is built from 14 residues. In germline, CDR1 is SGHVS, CDR2 FNYEAQ. In DNA, the CDR3 is TGTGCCAGCAGCCCCAGGGTTGGGGCCAACGGCCTGACTTTC. This translates into CASSPRVGANGLTF.

The rearrangement joins TRBV5-1 to TRBJ1-4, with D uncertain. Germline CDR1 and CDR2: SGHRS and YFSETQ. Trimming took 4 bases from V and 2 from J, leaving 9 bases between them. The CDR3 contains 14 residues. This chain's CDR3 is CASSEGGTNEKLFF. CDR3 coding DNA: TGCGCCAGCAGCGAGGGAGGCACTAATGAAAAACTGTTTTTT.

The gene calls are TRBV5-5 and TRBJ1-6; 9 nucleotides agree with TRBD1. The CDR3 totals 14 residues. The J segment lost 9 bases and the V segment lost 2 bases, leaving 3 bases of the junction unmatched. Germline CDR1 reads SGHKS; CDR2 reads YYEKEE (reference sequence). CDR3 bases: TGTGCCAGCAGCTTTGGACAGGGGACTTCACCCCTCCACTTT. It encodes CASSFGQGTSPLHF.

The chain employs TRBV27 and TRBJ2-3, with D hard to call. Per the germline V gene, CDR1 is MNHEY and CDR2 is SMNVEV (reference sequence). The V gene lost 6 bases and the J gene lost 4 bases, with 11 bases spanning the gap. This CDR3 spans 13 amino acids. The CDR3 sequence is CASSHPPADTQYF. CDR3 bases: TGTGCCAGCAGCCACCCCCCAGCAGATACGCAGTATTTT.

The CDR3 DNA is TGTGCCAGCAGTGAGGGGGCTTACAATGAGCAGTTCTTC. Amino acids: CASSEGAYNEQFF. This chain joins TRBV6-1 and TRBJ2-1; tentative D call: TRBD1 (6 bases). Deletions cut 3 bases from V and 4 bases from J, with 7 bases between. In germline, CDR1 is MNHNS, CDR2 SASEGT. The CDR3 sequence is 13 residues long.

This chain joins TRBV2 and TRBJ2-1; 12 nucleotides align to TRBD2. Germline CDR1 reads SNHLY; CDR2 reads FYNNEI. Trimming removed 6 bases from V and 3 bases from J; junction bases left unmatched: 6. The CDR3 sequence is 16 residues long. In DNA, the CDR3 is TGTGCCAGCAGGCTAGCGGGAGGGAATCTCTACAATGAGCAGTTCTTC. It yields the protein CASRLAGGNLYNEQFF.

Comment on this clone: A read error may account for a junction end that differs from germline. Other DNA sequences from this sample encode an identical CDR3 as well. The chain carries TRBV10-3 and TRBJ1-2; the D is unclear. Germline assignment: CDR1 ENHRY and CDR2 SYGVKD. CDR3 size: 14 residues. The CDR3: CAISESGGWDGYTF. CDR3 sequence (DNA): TGCGCCATCAGTGAGTCCGGAGGGTGGGATGGCTACACCTTC.

The chain links TRBV5-4 to TRBJ2-7; D uncertain. The V gene lost 2 bases and the J gene lost 2 bases, with 5 bases spanning the gap. In germline, CDR1 is SGHNT, CDR2 YYREEE (reference sequence). The CDR3 consists of 12 residues. The CDR3 DNA sequence: TGTGCCAGCAGCTTAAACACCTACGAGCAGTACTTC. Its translation: CASSLNTYEQYF.

This chain joins TRBV5-4 and TRBJ2-7; possible D gene TRBD2, 5 bases. Trimming cost V 4 bases and J 3 bases, with 17 bases left between them. This CDR3 is built from 15 residues. Germline values: CDR1 SGHNT, CDR2 YYREEE (reference sequence). The CDR3 is CASSGERAAYYEQYF. The CDR3 coding sequence is TGTGCCAGCAGCGGGGAGAGGGCGGCTTACTACGAGCAGTACTTC.

This clone was observed a handful of times. The V and J genes are TRBV5-5 and TRBJ1-2, with D possibly matching TRBD1 (5 bases). CDR1 and CDR2 (germline): SGHKS, YYEKEE (reference sequence). The CDR3 is made up of 13 amino acids. Trimming removed 9 bases at V and 4 bases at J, with 16 bases between. CDR3 in DNA: TGTGCCACCACCCGGGGGGATGGCTATGGCTACACCTTC. Its protein product is CATTRGDGYGYTF.

This clone was observed once. The chain carries TRBV28 and TRBJ2-5, with D uncertain. The CDR3 runs 13 residues. Trimming removed 11 bases at V and 1 base at J, with 14 bases between. Looked up from germline, CDR1 is MDHEN and CDR2 is SYDVKM. The CDR3 bases are TGTGCCGCCACCCCAGGTCGCCAAGAGACCCAGTACTTC. Translated, it gives CAATPGRQETQYF.

This clone has only a few counts. The gene calls are TRBV6-1 and TRBJ1-5; 7 bases agree with TRBD1. The ends lost 2 bases at V and 0 bases at J; junction bases unmatched: 7. There are 17 residues in the CDR3. In germline, CDR1 is MNHNS, CDR2 SASEGT. CDR3 amino acids: CASSESDRFTSNQPQHF. In DNA, the CDR3 is TGTGCCAGCAGTGAATCGGACAGGTTCACTAGCAATCAGCCCCAGCATTTT.

The chain recombines TRBV28 with TRBJ1-1; a weak D match, TRBD1 (5 bases). Germline values: CDR1 MDHEN, CDR2 SYDVKM. The CDR3 has 14 residues. The V end lost 1 base, the J end lost 4 bases, and 10 bases lay between the germline ends. The CDR3 DNA is TGTGCCAGCAGTTTATCACAGGTGGGCACTGAAGCTTTCTTT. Its translation is CASSLSQVGTEAFF.

The chain links TRBV6-5 to TRBJ1-2; unclear D gene. This CDR3 contains 14 residues. Trimming cost V 6 bases and J 2 bases, with 13 bases left between them. Looked up from germline, CDR1 is MNHEY and CDR2 is SVGAGI. CDR3 nucleotides: TGTGCCAGCAGCGGACTCGGAGGGAACTATGGCTACACCTTC. It yields the protein CASSGLGGNYGYTF.

This clone was found once. This chain connects TRBV15 to TRBJ1-2; 7 bases fit TRBD1. V gave up 1 base and J gave up 2 bases; unmatched junction bases: 10. CDR3 length: 17 residues. Germline loops: CDR1 LNHNV, CDR2 YYDKDF (reference sequence). In nucleotides, the CDR3 is TGTGCCACCAGCAGAGCCCCGGGACAGACAATCAACTATGGCTACACCTTC. Translating gives CATSRAPGQTINYGYTF.

As DNA, the CDR3 is TGTGCCAGCAGCTTTTCAATAAGGACAGGGGATGAAAAACTGTTTTTT. Its protein product is CASSFSIRTGDEKLFF. The chain combines TRBV7-6 with TRBJ1-4; the match to TRBD1 covers 9 bases. The CDR3 sequence is 16 residues long. J gave up 6 bases and V 3 bases, and 8 bases lay outside the gene matches. Germline assignment: CDR1 SGHVS and CDR2 FNYEAQ.

The chain carries TRBV7-8 and TRBJ1-4; unclear D gene. The CDR3 loop spans 14 amino acids. Germline V CDR1 and CDR2: SGHVS, FQNEAQ. V was clipped by 0 bases and J by 5 bases, with 7 bases between them. CDR3 region: CASSLAPENEKLFF. The CDR3 DNA reads TGTGCCAGCAGCTTAGCGCCGGAGAATGAAAAACTGTTTTTT.

The chain links TRBV4-1 to TRBJ1-1, with D possibly being TRBD1 (5 bases). V gave up 0 bases and J gave up 4 bases, with 9 bases separating them. Germline CDR1 and CDR2: MGHRA and YSYEKL. The CDR3 extends over 14 amino acids. CDR3 protein: CASSQEGGPTEAFF. The CDR3 DNA sequence: TGCGCCAGCAGCCAAGAGGGGGGTCCCACTGAAGCTTTCTTT.

This sequence joins TRBV19 and TRBJ1-5; D ambiguous. V was cut by 8 bases and J by 0 bases, with 14 bases left in between. The CDR3 consists of 15 residues. Germline CDR1 is LNHDA and CDR2 is SQIVND (reference sequence). CDR3 residues: CASESRFASNQPQHF. The CDR3 DNA is TGTGCCAGTGAATCCAGGTTCGCTAGCAATCAGCCCCAGCATTTT.

J is TRBJ2-7 and V is TRBV5-1; D perhaps matches TRBD1 (6 bases). The ends were cut back, 0 bases at V and 3 bases at J, with 13 bases in the middle. Germline CDR1 reads SGHRS; CDR2 reads YFSETQ. This CDR3 is 15 amino acids long. As DNA, the CDR3 is TGCGCCAGCAGCTTGGGGGACACGGACCACTACGAGCAGTACTTC. Its protein is CASSLGDTDHYEQYF.

V gene TRBV7-2 combines with J gene TRBJ1-2; D is uncertain. Germline V gene data show CDR1 as SGHTA and CDR2 as FQGNSA. The germline V and J ends were trimmed by 5 bases and 2 bases, with 18 bases remaining between them. There are 16 residues in the CDR3. CDR3 in DNA: TGTGCCAGCAGCCCTACCTCGACACAGCTGAACTATGGCTACACCTTC. Its protein product is CASSPTSTQLNYGYTF.

Written as DNA, the CDR3 is TGCGCCAGCAGCCAAGTGGGGACAATCGGGGAGCTGTTTTTT. Translating it yields CASSQVGTIGELFF. The rearrangement links TRBV4-1 to TRBJ2-2, with D perhaps TRBD1 (6 bases). The CDR3 spans 14 residues. Trimming stripped 1 base from V and 7 bases from J, with 10 bases between. In germline, CDR1 is MGHRA, CDR2 YSYEKL.

This sequence joins TRBV10-2 and TRBJ2-3; TRBD2 matches 13 bases. Germline-derived CDR1 and CDR2 are WSHSY and SAAADI. The CDR3 length is 19 residues. With V trimmed by 4 bases and J by 0 bases, 10 bases remained unmatched. The CDR3 region has the DNA TGCGCCAGCAGTGGGGGGACTAGCGGGAAGCGGCCTAGCACAGATACGCAGTATTTT. Encoded protein: CASSGGTSGKRPSTDTQYF.

V is TRBV5-1 and J is TRBJ1-1; a possible D gene is TRBD1 (6 bases). The V end was cut by 4 bases, the J end by 5 bases, with 12 bases between. Germline assignment: CDR1 SGHRS and CDR2 YFSETQ. The CDR3 has 13 amino acids. CDR3 in amino acids: CASSRPGETEAFF. Here the CDR3 DNA reads TGCGCCAGCAGCCGACCAGGGGAAACTGAAGCTTTCTTT.